Listed below are T cell receptor beta chains from one sample, sequenced in a study of cytotoxic CD8 clonotypes in ibrutinib-treated CLL. Some clones are missing from TCRdb's copy, which holds only in-frame ones; the method was immunoSEQ multiplex PCR. The sample lists more than 110,000 clones; 91% were seen once. The source was PBMCs, collected after 12 months of ibrutinib treatment. The receptors shown here come from a human donor with chronic lymphocytic leukemia. Each CDR3 is given with its conserved first and last residue. D genes are given only for firm matches. Clone size appears in some rows only: once, few, many, or a class for an expanded clone.

>TRBV18|TRBJ2-7|NA|NA
CASSPARVRAYEQYF
TGTGCCAGCTCACCGGCCAGGGTAAGGGCCTACGAGCAGTACTTC
>TRBV18|TRBJ1-1|NA|NA
CASSPNPGERFGFF
TGTGCCAGCTCACCAAACCCCGGGGAAAGGTTCGGTTTCTTT
>TRBV13|TRBJ1-4|NA|TRBD1
CASSLGRVSAGGKLFF
TGTGCCAGCAGCTTAGGGAGAGTCAGCGCAGGGGGAAAACTGTTTTTT
>TRBV30|TRBJ2-3|once|TRBD1
CASDKQGQGTDTQYF
TGTGCTTCGGATAAACAGGGACAGGGCACAGATACGCAGTATTTT
>TRBV5-5|TRBJ1-5|NA|TRBD1
CASSWGQNQPQHF
TGTGCCAGCAGCTGGGGACAGAATCAGCCCCAGCATTTT
>TRBV7-3|TRBJ2-1|NA|TRBD2
CASSLSASGIPGFYNEQFF
TGTGCCAGCAGCTTAAGTGCTAGCGGGATCCCTGGGTTTTACAATGAGCAGTTCTTC
>TRBV5-4|TRBJ2-3|NA|TRBD2
CASSGGLAGVGADTQYF
TGTGCCAGCAGCGGTGGACTAGCGGGAGTCGGGGCAGATACGCAGTATTTT
>TRBV9|TRBJ2-3|NA|TRBD1
CASSAGTVEYTQYF
TGTGCCAGCAGCGCCGGGACAGTGGAGTATACGCAGTATTTT
>TRBV18|TRBJ2-1|once|NA
CASSPLGEDNEQFF
TGTGCCAGCTCACCCCTCGGGGAGGACAATGAGCAGTTCTTC
>TRBV7-2|TRBJ2-1|once|NA
CASRSSSYNEQFF
TGTGCCAGCAGGTCTAGCTCCTACAATGAGCAGTTCTTC